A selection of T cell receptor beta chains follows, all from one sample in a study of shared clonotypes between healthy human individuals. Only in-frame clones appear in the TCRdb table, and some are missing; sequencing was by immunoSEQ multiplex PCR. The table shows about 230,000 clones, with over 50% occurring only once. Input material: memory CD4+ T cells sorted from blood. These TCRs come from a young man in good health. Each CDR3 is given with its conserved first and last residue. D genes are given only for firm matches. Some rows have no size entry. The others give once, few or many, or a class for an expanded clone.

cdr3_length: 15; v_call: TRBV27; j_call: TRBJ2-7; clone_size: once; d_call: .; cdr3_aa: CASSLERVGPYERYF; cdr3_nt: TGTGCCAGCAGTTTAGAGAGGGTGGGTCCTTACGAGCGGTACTTC
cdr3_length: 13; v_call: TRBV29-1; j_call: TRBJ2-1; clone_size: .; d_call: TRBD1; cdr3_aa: CSGIRGPGGEQFF; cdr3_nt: TGCAGCGGAATCAGGGGGCCCGGGGGTGAGCAGTTCTTC
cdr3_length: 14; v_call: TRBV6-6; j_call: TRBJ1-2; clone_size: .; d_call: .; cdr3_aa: CASSQSGGIYGYTF; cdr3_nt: TGTGCCAGCAGCCAAAGCGGGGGCATATATGGCTACACCTTC
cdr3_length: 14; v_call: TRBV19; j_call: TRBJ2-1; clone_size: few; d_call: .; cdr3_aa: CASGRQRNYNEQFF; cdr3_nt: TGTGCCAGTGGTAGACAGAGGAATTACAATGAGCAGTTCTTC
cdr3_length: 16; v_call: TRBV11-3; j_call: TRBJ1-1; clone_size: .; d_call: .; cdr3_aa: CASSLALIAGNTEAFF; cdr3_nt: TGTGCCAGCAGCTTAGCCCTCATAGCGGGGAATACTGAAGCTTTCTTT
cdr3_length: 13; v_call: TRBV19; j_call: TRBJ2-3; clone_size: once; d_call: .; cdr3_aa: CASSITYTDTQYF; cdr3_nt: TGTGCCAGTAGTATTACCTACACAGATACGCAGTATTTT
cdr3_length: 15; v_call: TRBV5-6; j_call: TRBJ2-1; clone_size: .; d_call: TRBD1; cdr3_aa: CASSYGQGIYNEQFF; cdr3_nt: TGTGCCAGCAGCTATGGACAGGGGATCTACAATGAGCAGTTCTTC
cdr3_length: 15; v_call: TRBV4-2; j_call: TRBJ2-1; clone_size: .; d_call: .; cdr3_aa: CASSPVVAEGGEQFF; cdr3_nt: TGTGCCAGCAGCCCGGTGGTAGCGGAGGGGGGTGAGCAGTTCTTC
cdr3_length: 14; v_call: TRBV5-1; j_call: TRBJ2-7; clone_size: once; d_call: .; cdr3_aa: CASSPLRLSYEQYF; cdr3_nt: TGCGCCAGCAGCCCTCTTAGACTCTCCTACGAGCAGTACTTC
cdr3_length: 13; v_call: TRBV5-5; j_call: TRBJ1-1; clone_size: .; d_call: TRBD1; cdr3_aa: CASSPGQDTEAFF; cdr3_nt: TGTGCCAGCAGCCCGGGACAGGACACTGAAGCTTTCTTT
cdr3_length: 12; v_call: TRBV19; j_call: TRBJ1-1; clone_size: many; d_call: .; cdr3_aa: CASSSGFGEAFF; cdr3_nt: TGTGCCAGTAGCTCCGGATTTGGAGAAGCTTTCTTT
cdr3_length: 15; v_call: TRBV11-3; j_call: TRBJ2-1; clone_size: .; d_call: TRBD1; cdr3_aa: CASSFGGTGSNEQFF; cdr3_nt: TGTGCCAGCAGCTTTGGTGGGACAGGGTCTAATGAGCAGTTCTTC
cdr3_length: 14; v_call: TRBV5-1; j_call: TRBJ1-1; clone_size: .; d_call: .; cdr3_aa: CASSSGKRNTEAFF; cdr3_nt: TGCGCCAGCAGCTCGGGGAAAAGGAACACTGAAGCTTTCTTT
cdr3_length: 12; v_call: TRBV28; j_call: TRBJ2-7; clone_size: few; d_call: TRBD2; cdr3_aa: CASSPNNREEYF; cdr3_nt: TGTGCCAGCAGTCCGAATAACCGGGAGGAGTACTTC
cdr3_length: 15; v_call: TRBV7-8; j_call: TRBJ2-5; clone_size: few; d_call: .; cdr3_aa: CASSFGNGFQETQYF; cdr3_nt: TGTGCCAGCAGCTTCGGAAACGGGTTCCAAGAGACCCAGTACTTC
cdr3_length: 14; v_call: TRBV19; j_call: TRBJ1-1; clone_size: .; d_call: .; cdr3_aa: CASSIQGAGTEAFF; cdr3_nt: TGTGCCAGTAGTATCCAAGGGGCCGGGACTGAAGCTTTCTTT
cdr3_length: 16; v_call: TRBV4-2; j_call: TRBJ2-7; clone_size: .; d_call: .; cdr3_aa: CASSLLDADRTYEQYF; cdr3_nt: TGTGCCAGCAGCCTTCTCGACGCGGACAGAACCTACGAGCAGTACTTC
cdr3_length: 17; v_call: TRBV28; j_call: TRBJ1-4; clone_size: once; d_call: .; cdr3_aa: CASSPPDIGIIWEKLFF; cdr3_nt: TGTGCCAGCAGCCCACCCGATATCGGTATAATCTGGGAAAAACTGTTTTTT
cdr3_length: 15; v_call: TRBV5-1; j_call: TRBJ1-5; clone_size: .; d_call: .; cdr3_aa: CASSSTGLSNQPQHF; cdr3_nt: TGCGCCAGCAGCTCGACAGGATTAAGCAATCAGCCCCAGCATTTT
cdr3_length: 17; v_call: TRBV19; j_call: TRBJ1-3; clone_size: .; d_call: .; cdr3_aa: CASSMRAWGLSGNTIYF; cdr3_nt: TGTGCCAGTAGTATGAGGGCCTGGGGCCTCTCTGGAAACACCATATATTTT
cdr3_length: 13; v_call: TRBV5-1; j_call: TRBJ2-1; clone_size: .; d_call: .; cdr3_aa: CASSLHDYNEQFF; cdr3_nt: TGCGCCAGCAGCTTGCATGACTACAATGAGCAGTTCTTC
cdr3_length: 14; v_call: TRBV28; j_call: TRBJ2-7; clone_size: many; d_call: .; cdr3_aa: CASNVQTIGYEQYF; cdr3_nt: TGTGCCAGCAACGTACAGACAATAGGCTACGAGCAGTACTTC
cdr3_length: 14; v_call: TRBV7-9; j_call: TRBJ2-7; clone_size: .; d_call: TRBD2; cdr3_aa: CASSLGLAGDEQYF; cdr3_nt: TGTGCCAGCAGCCTCGGACTAGCGGGAGACGAGCAGTACTTC
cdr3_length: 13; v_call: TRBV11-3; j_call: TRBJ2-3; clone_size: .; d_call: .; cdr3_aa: CASSPGPTDTQYF; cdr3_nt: TGTGCCAGCAGCCCAGGTCCCACAGATACGCAGTATTTT
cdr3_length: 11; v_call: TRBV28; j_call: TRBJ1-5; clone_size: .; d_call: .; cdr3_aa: CASAHNQPQHF; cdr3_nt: TGTGCCAGCGCCCACAATCAGCCCCAGCATTTT
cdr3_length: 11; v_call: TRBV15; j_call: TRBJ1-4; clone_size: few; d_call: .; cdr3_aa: CATSRSEKLFF; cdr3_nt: TGTGCCACCAGTAGGAGTGAAAAACTGTTTTTT
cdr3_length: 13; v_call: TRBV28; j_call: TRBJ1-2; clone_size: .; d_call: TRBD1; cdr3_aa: CASRGRDRIESTF; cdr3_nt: TGTGCCAGCAGGGGCCGGGACAGGATCGAATCCACCTTC
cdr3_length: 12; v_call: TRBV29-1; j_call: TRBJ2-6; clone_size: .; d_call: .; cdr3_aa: CSVRSGANVLTF; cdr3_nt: TGCAGCGTTAGATCTGGGGCCAACGTCCTGACTTTC
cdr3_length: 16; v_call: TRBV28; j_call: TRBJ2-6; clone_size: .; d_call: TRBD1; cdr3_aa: CATPGDRDSGANVLTF; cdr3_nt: TGTGCCACGCCCGGGGACAGGGACTCTGGGGCCAACGTCCTGACTTTC
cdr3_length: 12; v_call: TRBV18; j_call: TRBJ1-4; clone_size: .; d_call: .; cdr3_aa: CASSFGQEKLFF; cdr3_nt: TGTGCCAGCTCTTTTGGACAGGAAAAACTGTTTTTT
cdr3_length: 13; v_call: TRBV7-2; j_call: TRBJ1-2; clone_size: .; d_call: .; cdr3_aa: CASSFNSGYGYTF; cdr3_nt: TGTGCCAGCAGCTTCAACTCAGGATATGGCTACACCTTC
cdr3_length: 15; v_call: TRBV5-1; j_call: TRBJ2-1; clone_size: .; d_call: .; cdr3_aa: CASSLLAALYNEQFF; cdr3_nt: TGCGCCAGCAGCTTGTTGGCGGCACTCTACAATGAGCAGTTCTTC
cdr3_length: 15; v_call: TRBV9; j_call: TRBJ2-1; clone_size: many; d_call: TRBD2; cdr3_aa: CASSAGTSGIEEQFF; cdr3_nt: TGTGCCAGCAGCGCCGGGACTAGCGGGATCGAGGAGCAGTTCTTC